These 10 T cell receptor beta chains were sequenced from one sample in a study of CD8+CD57+ T cells in acquired aplastic anemia. All sequencing subjects had displayed CD8+CD57+ cell expansion on flow cytometry. According to the study, genomic DNA was the template for TCR beta VDJ and CDR3 profiling. TCRdb re-analysed the reads in MiXCR, keeping a single row per CDR3 protein. Here the sample spans about 470,000 distinct CDR3 sequences, around 32% being singletons. The sample was sorted CD4+, CD8+, or CD8+CD57+ T cells (not recorded which) from PBMCs. These receptors all stem from a human donor with aplastic anemia.

The chain has TRBV7-2 and TRBJ2-3, with 12 bases matching TRBD2. Germline assignment: CDR1 SGHTA and CDR2 FQGNSA. The CDR3 sequence is 16 residues long. V was pared by 5 bases and J by 2 bases, with 5 bases of the junction left unmatched. The CDR3 bases are TGTGCCAGCAGCATCACTAGCGGGAGGTCCACAGATACGCAGTATTTT. Encoded protein: CASSITSGRSTDTQYF. The variable domain in full, with the rest retrieved from reference TRBV7-2 and TRBJ2-3, is GAGVSQSPSNKVTEKGKDVELRCDPISGHTALYWYRQSLGQGLEFLIYFQGNSAPDKSGLPSDRFSAERTGGSVSTLTIQRTQQEDSAVYLCASSITSGRSTDTQYFGPGTRLTVL.

The CDR3 DNA reads TGTGCCAGCAGCCCCCAGCGGGGCAATGAGCAGTTCTTC. It codes for CASSPQRGNEQFF. The chain recombines TRBV2 with TRBJ2-1; the match to TRBD2 covers 7 bases. The V gene's germline CDR1 is SNHLY and CDR2 FYNNEI. The CDR3 runs to 13 residues. V was clipped by 6 bases and J by 6 bases; unmatched bases: 5.

This sequence joins TRBV7-8 and TRBJ2-7; no reliable D call. Deletions cut 6 bases from V and 2 bases from J, with 14 bases between. The length of the CDR3 is 14 residues. Germline values: CDR1 SGHVS, CDR2 FQNEAQ. As DNA, the CDR3 is TGTGCCAGCAGTTTAAGGCGGATACCCTACGAGCAGTACTTC. It is translated as CASSLRRIPYEQYF.

This clonotype has ten or more counts. J is TRBJ1-3 and V is TRBV7-2, with D possibly being TRBD1 (5 bases). Germline values: CDR1 SGHTA, CDR2 FQGNSA. V was cut by 1 base and J by 2 bases, with 9 bases left in between. The CDR3 is 15 amino acids. DNA for the CDR3: TGTGCCAGCAGCTTAGTAGCGGGGGCTGGAAACACCATATATTTT. Its translation: CASSLVAGAGNTIYF.

This chain joins TRBV2 and TRBJ2-1, with a possible D match to TRBD1 (6 bases). The germline V gene has CDR1 SNHLY and CDR2 FYNNEI. Trimming pared 6 bases from V and 10 bases from J, leaving 13 bases between. The CDR3 loop spans 12 amino acids. In DNA form, the CDR3 reads TGTGCCAGCAGGATGACAGGTATCGAGCAGTTCTTC. It encodes CASRMTGIEQFF.

The chain links TRBV27 to TRBJ1-5; D gene unclear. This CDR3 contains 14 residues. CDR1 is MNHEY and CDR2 is SMNVEV in the germline V gene (reference sequence). V lost 4 bases and J lost 2, with 9 bases in between. The CDR3 here is CASSSLGGNQPQHF. The DNA for the CDR3 is TGTGCCAGCAGTTCTCTAGGTGGCAATCAGCCCCAGCATTTT.

The chain employs TRBV5-8 and TRBJ1-2, with 8 positions matching TRBD1. The V segment lost 3 bases and the J segment 2 bases; nucleotides outside the gene matches: 6. This CDR3 comprises 15 residues. Germline CDR1 reads SGHTS; CDR2 reads YDEGEE. CDR3 loop: CASSSWTGRNYGYTF. CDR3 coding DNA: TGTGCCAGCAGCTCGTGGACAGGGCGAAACTATGGCTACACCTTC.

This clonotype has at least ten counts. The chain has TRBV19 and TRBJ1-3; D gene ambiguous. Trimming pared 5 bases from V and 4 bases from J, leaving 9 bases between. Per the germline V gene, CDR1 is LNHDA and CDR2 is SQIVND (reference sequence). CDR3 size: 13 residues. The CDR3 sequence is CASSSQAGNTIYF. The CDR3 nucleotides are TGTGCCAGTAGTTCCCAGGCGGGAAACACCATATATTTT.

This sequence joins TRBV20-1 and TRBJ2-3; D uncertain. The CDR3 extends over 11 amino acids. The germline V gene encodes CDR1 DFQATT and CDR2 SNEGSKA (reference sequence). V was shortened by 6 bases and J by 5 bases, with 9 bases between the two germline ends. The CDR3 region has the DNA TGCAGTGCGGAAACGGTAGATACGCAGTATTTT. It is translated as CSAETVDTQYF.

This clonotype showed up many times. The chain couples TRBV10-3 to TRBJ1-1, with D uncertain. V lost 0 bases and J 4 bases, leaving 9 bases between the germline ends. This CDR3 is 14 amino acids long. Germline CDR1 ENHRY, CDR2 SYGVKD. CDR3 in amino acids: CAISESEGSTEAFF. CDR3 sequence (DNA): TGTGCCATCAGTGAGTCTGAAGGGTCCACTGAAGCTTTCTTT.